This TCR beta chain was identified during a study of shared clonotypes between healthy human individuals. Findings and caveats of the study: Inspection by rarefaction showed sorted-subset sequencing to be incomplete despite large depth.

V was shortened by 1 base and J by 5 bases, with 12 bases between the two germline ends. This CDR3 spans 15 amino acids. Germline V gene data show CDR1 as LNHDA and CDR2 as SQIVND (reference sequence). For this clone: Its antigen is not identified.

Some clones are missing from TCRdb's copy, which holds only in-frame ones; the method was immunoSEQ multiplex PCR. The repertoire holds roughly 2,300,000 clones, with approximately 90% as singletons. Healthy adults negative for HIV, lacking recent acute infections or vaccinations, served as donors. This clonotype originated in a man aged 18 to 30 in good health. Some clones in this sample may be carry-over from other donors' samples. The rearrangement joins TRBV19 to TRBJ1-5, with D maybe TRBD1 (6 bases). The material sequenced was naive CD4+ T cells from PBMCs. The subset was: CD45RA+ positively selected. In DNA form, the CDR3 reads TGTGCCAGTAGTATAGCCACAGGGCGGGATCAGCCCCAGCATTTT. This gives the protein CASSIATGRDQPQHF.